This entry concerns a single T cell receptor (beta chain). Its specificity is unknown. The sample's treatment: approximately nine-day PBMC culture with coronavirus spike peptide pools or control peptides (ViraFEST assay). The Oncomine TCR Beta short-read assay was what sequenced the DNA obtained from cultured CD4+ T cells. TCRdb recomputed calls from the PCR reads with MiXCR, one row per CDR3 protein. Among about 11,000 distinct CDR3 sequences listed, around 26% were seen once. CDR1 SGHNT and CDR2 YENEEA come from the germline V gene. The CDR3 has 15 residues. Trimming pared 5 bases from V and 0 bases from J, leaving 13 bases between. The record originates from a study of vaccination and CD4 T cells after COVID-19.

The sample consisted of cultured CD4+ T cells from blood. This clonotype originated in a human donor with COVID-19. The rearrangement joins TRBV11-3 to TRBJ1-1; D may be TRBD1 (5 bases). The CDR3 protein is CASSTREGMNTEAFF. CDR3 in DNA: TGTGCCAGCAGCACCCGTGAGGGGATGAACACTGAAGCTTTCTTT.